This entry is about one TCR beta chain. The target antigen is unknown. Peripheral blood came from all dose cohorts at three timepoints. This sample is drawn from a study of OX40 agonist ivuxolimab in advanced cancers. About the research overall: A history of anti-PD-1, anti-PD-L1 or anti-CTLA-4 therapy was acceptable, and roughly 40% had some. Partial responses were observed in three patients, of whom one had hepatocellular carcinoma and two had cutaneous melanoma.

General study results and limits: With doses of 0.1 to 3.0 mg/kg, CD4+ and CD8+ blood T cells had undergone clonal expansion by week 6.

Measured with immunoSEQ multiplex PCR; TCRdb has only the in-frame clones, and not every one. The profile shows 25,000 to 30,000 clones, 65% to 90% of them singletons. The CDR3 is 14 residues long. V gave up 2 bases and J gave up 1 base, with 8 bases separating them. Germline V lookup: CDR1 SGHVS, CDR2 FNYEAQ. This sample comprised CD4+ or CD8+ T cells sorted from blood, obtained in a trial of the OX40 agonist ivuxolimab. This TCR came from an adult with an advanced solid tumor such as melanoma, head and neck, liver or kidney cancer. V gene TRBV7-6 combines with J gene TRBJ1-1; D is perhaps TRBD1 (6 bases). This CDR3 is CASSLSQGNTEAFF. CDR3 DNA: TGTGCCAGCAGCTTATCACAGGGGAACACTGAAGCTTTCTTT.